Detailed here is one T cell receptor (beta chain). The record originates from a study of beta chain features in type 1 diabetes. V gave up 2 bases and J gave up 4 bases; unmatched junction bases: 13. Germline CDR1 reads SGHTS; CDR2 reads YDEGEE. The CDR3 is 18 residues long. The isolated RNA, all of it, was reverse transcribed, so expressed TCRB transcripts were what got sequenced. Produced via immunoSEQ multiplex PCR; TCRdb's table is partial and in-frame only. The sample yields 150,000 or so clones, 40% to 60% seen once. The sequencing sample was made of Tregs from blood. The genes are TRBV5-8 and TRBJ2-3, with TRBD1 identical over 10 bases. The TCR sequence derives from a man aged 18 to 29 in good health. CDR3 residues: CASSFFMWTGGLPDTQYF. DNA for the CDR3: TGTGCCAGCAGCTTTTTTATGTGGACAGGGGGTCTTCCAGATACGCAGTATTTT.